This TCR beta chain is from a study of T cell clusters in autoimmune cytopenias. One tube held mixed TRB-A and TRB-B primer pools for touch-down PCR. TCRdb reprocessed the multiplex PCR reads and keeps a single row for each CDR3 protein, giving no DNA. The sample has about 7,000 distinct CDR3 sequences. From germline, CDR1 is DFQATT and CDR2 SNEGSKA (reference sequence). This CDR3 comprises 14 residues. TRB amplification used 250 ng of peripheral blood genomic DNA. Another study also made use of these data, one on T cell repertoires in aging, cancer and after chemotherapy. That paper adds: Loss of evenness, beyond lost richness, contributed to age-related TCR diversity decline in cancer patients. Median generation probability rose over the chemotherapy interval in each cancer cohort, suggesting rebound thymic output.

This sequence was found in a human donor in good health. Sequencing was done on a sample of peripheral blood. J is TRBJ2-1 and V is TRBV20-1; as DNA is missing, the TRBD1 call by TCRdb cannot be tested. The CDR3 reads CSARDRGQVNRQFF.